The present entry profiles one T cell receptor beta chain with its context. This sample is drawn from a study of blood T cell repertoires in COVID-19. Background on the study: Italy, Spain and the United States were the sources of the convalescent and acute COVID-19 samples. The cDNA or gDNA used as material had been derived from T cells, B-cell-depleted T cells, or PBMCs.

In the authors' workflow: The assay estimated nucleated cells by amplifying reference gene primers. Assay used: immunoSEQ multiplex PCR; TCRdb lists only in-frame clones, some missing. V and J calls and clone size are given by that table; D and trimming were obtained from the DNA. The table has roughly 100,000 clones, approximately 76% seen once. Trimming took 0 bases from V and 4 from J, leaving 8 bases between them. This CDR3 is 13 amino acids long. CDR1 GTSNPN and CDR2 SVGIG come from the germline V gene (reference sequence). Input material: peripheral blood. The chain joins TRBV30 to TRBJ2-3, with D hard to call. The sequence came from a man in his 70s with acute or convalescent COVID-19. CDR3 sequence: CAWSVMGADTQYF. The DNA for the CDR3 is TGTGCCTGGAGTGTCATGGGCGCAGATACGCAGTATTTT.